The 27 T cell receptor beta chains given below trace back to one sample, sequenced in a study of T cell responses to AZD1222 COVID-19 vaccine. Assay used: immunoSEQ multiplex PCR; TCRdb lists only in-frame clones, some missing. This sample has about 110,000 clones, with about 82% found just once. Sample: peripheral blood, taken on day 0 of AZD1222 vaccination. The source of these receptors is an adult in good health.

The rearrangement links TRBV11-2 to TRBJ2-1; TRBD1 agrees at 7 bases. The CDR3 has 15 residues. V was pared by 1 base and J by 2 bases, with 2 bases of the junction left unmatched. Germline V gene sequence: CDR1 SGHAT, CDR2 FQNNGV. The CDR3 region is CASSLARGTYNEQFF. The CDR3 bases are TGTGCCAGCAGCTTAGCCAGGGGGACCTACAATGAGCAGTTCTTC.

CDR3 amino acids: CASSPPGTSSPNTEAFF. CDR3 coding DNA: TGCGCCAGCAGCCCCCCGGGGACGAGCTCCCCGAACACTGAAGCTTTCTTT. V usage is TRBV4-1 and J usage is TRBJ1-1; possible D gene TRBD1, 5 bases. The CDR3 runs 17 residues. The V gene lost 4 bases and the J gene lost 1 base, with 19 bases spanning the gap. CDR1 and CDR2 (germline): MGHRA, YSYEKL.

The V and J genes are TRBV6-1 and TRBJ1-2, with 7 bases aligning to TRBD1. The trim removed 2 bases at V and 8 bases at J, leaving 5 bases unmatched. The CDR3 runs to 13 residues. Looked up from germline, CDR1 is MNHNS and CDR2 is SASEGT. CDR3 in amino acids: CASSENRGEGYTF. DNA of the CDR3: TGTGCCAGCAGTGAAAACAGGGGAGAAGGCTACACCTTC.

The chain uses TRBV6-5 and TRBJ1-5, with D possibly TRBD1 on 6 matching bases. There are 15 residues in the CDR3. V lost 6 bases to trimming and J lost 5 bases, with 17 bases between them. CDR1 is MNHEY and CDR2 is SVGAGI in the germline V gene. The CDR3 region has the DNA TGTGCCAGCAGATCCCGGGGGCCGGGGTATCAGCCCCAGCATTTT. Protein sequence: CASRSRGPGYQPQHF.

The chain carries TRBV28 and TRBJ1-1; D remains unclear. From germline, CDR1 is MDHEN and CDR2 SYDVKM. Trimming stripped 7 bases from V and 5 bases from J, with 14 bases between. The CDR3 totals 13 residues. CDR3 in amino acids: CASIRQANTEAFF. CDR3 sequence (DNA): TGTGCCAGCATTCGGCAGGCGAATACTGAAGCTTTCTTT.

The chain uses TRBV5-1 and TRBJ1-2, with 9 bases that match TRBD1. The V and J ends lost 1 base and 6 bases, in that order; junction bases with no gene match: 1. This CDR3 contains 13 residues. Germline CDR1 and CDR2: SGHRS and YFSETQ. The CDR3 sequence: CASSLRQGDGYTF. The CDR3 region has the DNA TGCGCCAGCAGCTTGAGACAGGGGGATGGCTACACCTTC. Based on the CDR3 plus reference TRBV5-1 and TRBJ1-2, the full variable domain is KAGVTQTPRYLIKTRGQQVTLSCSPISGHRSVSWYQQTPGQGLQFLFEYFSETQRNKGNFPGRFSGRQFSNSRSEMNVSTLELGDSALYLCASSLRQGDGYTFGSGTRLTVV.

The chain couples TRBV18 to TRBJ1-5; D is unclear. Deletions cut 8 bases from V and 5 bases from J, with 16 bases between. Germline V CDR1 and CDR2: KGHSH, LQKENI. The CDR3 length is 14 residues. In DNA form, the CDR3 reads TGTGCCAGCGCAAGTGAGGTCAGAGATCAGCCCCAGCATTTT. As protein: CASASEVRDQPQHF. Full variable domain (rest looked up from reference TRBV18 and TRBJ1-5): NAGVMQNPRHLVRRRGQEARLRCSPMKGHSHVYWYRQLPEEGLKFMVYLQKENIIDESGMPKERFSAEFPKEGPSILRIQQVVRGDSAAYFCASASEVRDQPQHFGDGTRLSIL.

The V gene is TRBV28, the J gene TRBJ2-7; D is unclear. V dropped 3 bases and J dropped 2 bases, with 8 bases sitting between them. There are 13 residues in the CDR3. CDR1 is MDHEN, CDR2 SYDVKM, per germline. CDR3 DNA: TGTGCCAGCAGTTTGGGCAGTCCCTACGAGCAGTACTTC. Amino acids: CASSLGSPYEQYF.

The gene calls are TRBV2 and TRBJ1-2, with D possibly matching TRBD1 (6 bases). The CDR3 length is 13 residues. V was cut by 5 bases and J by 3 bases, with 10 bases left in between. Germline V lookup: CDR1 SNHLY, CDR2 FYNNEI. In DNA, the CDR3 is TGTGCCAGCAGTCAACAGGGTGACTATGGCTACACCTTC. Residues: CASSQQGDYGYTF.

CDR3 sequence (DNA): TGTGCCAGCAGTGTCGGGGGGATAAGGGGGTCACCCCTCCACTTT. It is translated as CASSVGGIRGSPLHF. The chain carries TRBV2 and TRBJ1-6; maybe TRBD1 (6 bases). V was shortened by 4 bases and J by 10 bases, with 17 bases between the two germline ends. Germline CDR1 reads SNHLY; CDR2 reads FYNNEI. The length of the CDR3 is 15 residues. Looking up the rest from reference TRBV2 and TRBJ1-6 gives the full variable domain: EPEVTQTPSHQVTQMGQEVILRCVPISNHLYFYWYRQILGQKVEFLVSFYNNEISEKSEIFDDQFSVERPDGSNFTLKIRSTKLEDSAMYFCASSVGGIRGSPLHFGNGTRLTVT.

V gene TRBV10-3 combines with J gene TRBJ1-3, with D unclear. From germline, CDR1 is ENHRY and CDR2 SYGVKD. The CDR3 totals 14 residues. CDR3 sequence reads: CAASATVSGNTIYF. The CDR3 bases are TGTGCAGCGTCAGCTACCGTCTCTGGAAACACCATATATTTT.

A few counts support this clone. The chain recombines TRBV27 with TRBJ2-1; TRBD2 matches 10 bases. The CDR3 has 16 amino acids. The germline CDR1 and CDR2 sequences are MNHEY and SMNVEV (reference sequence). J lost 5 bases, V lost 5 bases, and 9 bases had no gene match. Written as DNA, the CDR3 is TGTGCCAGCAGTACATATAGCGGGGGGCCCGACAATGAGCAGTTCTTC. Amino acids: CASSTYSGGPDNEQFF.

The CDR3 loop is CASRFPGGSPLHF. As DNA, the CDR3 is TGTGCCAGCAGATTTCCAGGGGGTTCACCCCTCCACTTT. V gene TRBV6-5 combines with J gene TRBJ1-6; 7 bases match TRBD1. Germline CDR1 is MNHEY and CDR2 is SVGAGI. J lost 9 bases, V lost 6 bases, and 5 bases had no gene match. This CDR3 region has 13 residues.

This clone was recorded once. V is TRBV5-1 and J is TRBJ2-7, with 7 bases lining up with TRBD1. CDR3 length: 16 residues. Trimming took 0 bases from V and 3 from J; bases not matched to a gene: 9. CDR1 SGHRS and CDR2 YFSETQ come from the germline V gene. In nucleotides, the CDR3 is TGCGCCAGCAGCTTGGGGTACGAGAGGGGGCTCTACGAGCAGTACTTC. Translated, it gives CASSLGYERGLYEQYF.

A single count supports this clone. The J gene is TRBJ2-1, the V gene TRBV7-9; tentatively, D is TRBD2 (6 bases). CDR3 length: 13 amino acids. Per the germline V gene, CDR1 is SEHNR and CDR2 is FQNEAQ (reference sequence). Between the trimmed V and J ends, which lost 2 bases and 15 bases, there was a span of 17 bases. CDR3 amino acids: CASSLFDASEGFF. Here the CDR3 DNA reads TGTGCCAGCAGCTTATTTGATGCTAGCGAGGGGTTCTTC. Variable domain in full (rest from reference TRBV7-9 and TRBJ2-1): DTGVSQNPRHKITKRGQNVTFRCDPISEHNRLYWYRQTLGQGPEFLTYFQNEAQLEKSRLLSDRFSAERPKGSFSTLEIQRTEQGDSAMYLCASSLFDASEGFFGPGTRLTVL.

The gene calls are TRBV5-8 and TRBJ2-4; D is possibly TRBD1 (5 bases). Trimming shortened V by 1 base and J by 7 bases, and 6 bases separated the two germline ends. The CDR3 runs to 12 residues. Germline lookup yields CDR1 SGHTS and CDR2 YDEGEE. This chain's CDR3 is CASSLRGNIQYF. Written as DNA, the CDR3 is TGTGCCAGCAGCTTGAGGGGTAACATTCAGTACTTC.

The rearrangement uses TRBV27 and TRBJ1-5; unclear D gene. Germline V gene data show CDR1 as MNHEY and CDR2 as SMNVEV (reference sequence). CDR3 length: 13 residues. The ends were cut back, 2 bases at V and 5 bases at J, with 7 bases in the middle. The CDR3 DNA follows: TGTGCCAGCAGTTTACAGGCCGATCAGCCCCAGCATTTT. Its translation is CASSLQADQPQHF.

The chain employs TRBV4-2 and TRBJ1-1; 8 positions match TRBD1. The CDR3 covers 12 residues. The germline V gene has CDR1 LGHNA and CDR2 YNFKEQ. V shed 4 bases, J shed 11 bases, and the junction held 6 bases outside the gene matches. CDR3 sequence (DNA): TGTGCCAGCAGCCCAAGGACAGGGTCGGCTTTCTTT. Translated, it gives CASSPRTGSAFF.

The genes are TRBV18 and TRBJ2-5, with unresolved D. V was shortened by 0 bases and J by 4 bases, with 12 bases between the two germline ends. Looked up from germline, CDR1 is KGHSH and CDR2 is LQKENI. CDR3 size: 15 residues. The CDR3 is CASSPPAFTGETQYF. CDR3 coding DNA: TGTGCCAGCTCACCACCAGCCTTTACGGGAGAGACCCAGTACTTC. The full variable domain, with the rest looked up from reference TRBV18 and TRBJ2-5, is NAGVMQNPRHLVRRRGQEARLRCSPMKGHSHVYWYRQLPEEGLKFMVYLQKENIIDESGMPKERFSAEFPKEGPSILRIQQVVRGDSAAYFCASSPPAFTGETQYFGPGTRLLVL.

The chain employs TRBV5-1 and TRBJ2-1; D remains ambiguous. This CDR3 is built from 13 residues. V lost 1 base and J 5 bases, leaving 7 bases between the germline ends. CDR1 is SGHRS and CDR2 is YFSETQ in the germline V gene. The CDR3 is CASSLLQNNEQFF. The DNA for the CDR3 is TGCGCCAGCAGCTTGTTACAGAACAATGAGCAGTTCTTC.

This chain links TRBV9 with TRBJ1-2; unclear D gene. The CDR3 length is 15 residues. Germline CDR1 reads SGDLS; CDR2 reads YYNGEE. V shed 0 bases and J shed 0 bases, with 9 bases lying between them. Here the CDR3 reads CASSVEGVSNYGYTF. DNA for the CDR3: TGTGCCAGCAGCGTAGAAGGAGTATCTAACTATGGCTACACCTTC.

This clone was seen once. For the CDR3, the DNA is TGTGCCAGCAGGCAGGGCCTTACAGAGACCCAGTACTTC. It translates to CASRQGLTETQYF. The chain employs TRBV12-3 or TRBV12-4 and TRBJ2-5; perhaps TRBD1 as D (5 bases). This CDR3 contains 13 residues. V was trimmed by 6 bases and J by 4 bases, leaving 12 bases between them.

The chain joins TRBV14 to TRBJ1-2; D might be TRBD1 (6 bases). Per the germline V gene, CDR1 is SGHDN and CDR2 is FVKESK. With 4 bases removed from V and 4 bases from J, the gap between germline ends came to 13 bases. The CDR3 consists of 14 residues. CDR3 nucleotide sequence: TGTGCCAGCAGCCTCGCAACAGGGAGCTATGGCTACACCTTC. Translated, it gives CASSLATGSYGYTF.

This clone occurred once. This chain uses TRBV6-6 with TRBJ1-1; the match to TRBD1 covers 7 bases. The CDR3 length is 14 residues. V shed 5 bases, J shed 2 bases, and the junction held 5 bases outside the gene matches. Germline V gene sequence: CDR1 MNHNY, CDR2 SVGAGI (reference sequence). In DNA form, the CDR3 reads TGTGCCAGCAGTCCCGGGACAGCCAACACTGAAGCTTTCTTT. It specifies CASSPGTANTEAFF.

The chain uses TRBV19 and TRBJ1-1; 8 nucleotides match TRBD1. The CDR3 loop spans 16 amino acids. V dropped 3 bases and J dropped 7; count of bases not matched to a gene: 13. Germline V lookup: CDR1 LNHDA, CDR2 SQIVND (reference sequence). The CDR3 is CASSIFPGQVVFEAFF. DNA of the CDR3: TGTGCCAGTAGTATTTTCCCGGGACAGGTAGTTTTTGAAGCTTTCTTT.

The chain couples TRBV6-1 to TRBJ2-5, with D unclear. The V end lost 5 bases, the J end lost 1 base, and 2 bases lay between the germline ends. Germline CDR1 is MNHNS and CDR2 is SASEGT. This CDR3 is 11 amino acids long. This chain's CDR3 is CASSSQETQYF. DNA for the CDR3: TGTGCCAGCAGTTCCCAAGAGACCCAGTACTTC.

This chain uses TRBV19 with TRBJ2-2; 12 bases agree with TRBD2. With V trimmed by 1 base and J by 4 bases, 4 bases remained unmatched. The germline gives CDR1 LNHDA, CDR2 SQIVND (reference sequence). This CDR3 comprises 17 residues. The chain's CDR3 is CASSIGRTSGTTGELFF. DNA of the CDR3: TGTGCCAGTAGTATAGGTAGGACTAGCGGGACCACCGGGGAGCTGTTTTTT.